The T cell receptor (beta chain) under discussion was sequenced for a study of cytomegalovirus exposure and HLA in healthy donors. The CDR3 loop spans 13 amino acids. Germline CDR1 is SGHRS and CDR2 is YFSETQ. Trimming at V came to 4 bases and at J to 11 bases, leaving 9 bases not matched to a gene. Use of 60 Vbeta and 13 Jbeta primers characterized the PCR. Some clones are missing from TCRdb's copy, which holds only in-frame ones; the method was immunoSEQ multiplex PCR. The sample includes fewer than 100,000 clones, 79% seen only once; the top ten take 3.8%. The sample comprised PBMCs. This clonotype originated in a woman aged 35 to 49 in good health and CMV-seronegative. The gene calls are TRBV5-1 and TRBJ2-5, with 9 bases lining up with TRBD1. CDR3 sequence: CASSVGQGREQYF. The CDR3 nucleotides read TGCGCCAGCAGCGTGGGACAGGGACGGGAGCAGTACTTC.